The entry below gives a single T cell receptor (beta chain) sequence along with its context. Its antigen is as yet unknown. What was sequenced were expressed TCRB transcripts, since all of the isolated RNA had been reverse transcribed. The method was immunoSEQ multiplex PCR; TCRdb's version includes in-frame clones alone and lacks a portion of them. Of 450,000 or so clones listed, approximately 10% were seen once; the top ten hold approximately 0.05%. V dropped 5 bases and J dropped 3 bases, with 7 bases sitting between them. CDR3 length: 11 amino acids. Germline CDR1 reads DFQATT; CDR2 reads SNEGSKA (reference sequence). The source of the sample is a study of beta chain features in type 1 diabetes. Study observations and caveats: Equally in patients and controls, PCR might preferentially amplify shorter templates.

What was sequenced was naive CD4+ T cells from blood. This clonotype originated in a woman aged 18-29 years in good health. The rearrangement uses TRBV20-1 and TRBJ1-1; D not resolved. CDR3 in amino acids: CSARADTEAFF. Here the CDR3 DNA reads TGCAGTGCTCGGGCGGACACTGAAGCTTTCTTT.